This paragraph covers one T cell receptor (beta chain) sequence. Libraries were prepared by immunoSEQ multiplex PCR; TCRdb keeps only in-frame clonotypes and omits some of them. The sample has roughly 350,000 clones; 80% to 90% are singletons. These data come from a study of blood T cell repertoires in COVID-19. The CDR3 is 14 residues long. From germline, CDR1 is LNHDA and CDR2 SQIVND (reference sequence). V was clipped by 5 bases and J by 3 bases; unmatched bases: 3. This sequence joins TRBV19 and TRBJ2-7; 11 bases agree with TRBD2. Specimen: peripheral blood. The origin of this receptor is a woman younger than 45 with COVID-19, enrolled during active disease. Here the CDR3 DNA reads TGTGCCAGTAGTCTCGGGACTAGCGGCTACGAGCAGTACTTC. Its translation: CASSLGTSGYEQYF. Looking up the rest from reference TRBV19 and TRBJ2-7 gives the full variable domain: DGGITQSPKYLFRKEGQNVTLSCEQNLNHDAMYWYRQDPGQGLRLIYYSQIVNDFQKGDIAEGYSVSREKKESFPLTVTSAQKNPTAFYLCASSLGTSGYEQYFGPGTRLTVT.